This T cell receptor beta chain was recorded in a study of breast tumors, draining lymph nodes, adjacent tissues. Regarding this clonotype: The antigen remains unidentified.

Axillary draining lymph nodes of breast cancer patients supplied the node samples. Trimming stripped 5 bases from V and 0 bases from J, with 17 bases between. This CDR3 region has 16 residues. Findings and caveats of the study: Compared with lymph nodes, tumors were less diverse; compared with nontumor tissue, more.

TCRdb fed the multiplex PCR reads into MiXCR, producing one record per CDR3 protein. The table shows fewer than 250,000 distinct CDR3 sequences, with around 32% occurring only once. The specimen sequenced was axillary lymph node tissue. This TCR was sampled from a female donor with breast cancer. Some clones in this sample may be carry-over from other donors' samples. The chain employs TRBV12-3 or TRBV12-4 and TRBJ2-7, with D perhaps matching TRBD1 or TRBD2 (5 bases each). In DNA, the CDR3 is TGTGCCAGCAGTCCCCTTTTGGGACCGTACTCCTACGAGCAGTACTTC. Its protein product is CASSPLLGPYSYEQYF.